This TCR beta chain is drawn from a study of T-cell memory formation after mild COVID-19 (dated by TCRdb to the early 2020s). In terms of the full investigation: TCR sequence clusters from the two donors were found to be largely donor specific. The cohort was made up of two young adult volunteers, one female and one male, who were previously healthy. In a couple of donors, T-cell clones that expanded and contracted after mild COVID-19 were followed by sequencing TCRalpha and TCRbeta repertoires longitudinally. Overall results and qualifications from the work: The study included only two mild cases, and larger cohorts that include severe cases with pre-infection samples were judged to be necessary. SARS-CoV-2 specificity was not confirmed for the second-wave clones peaking on day 37. Some responding clones were detected in pre-infection memory, suggesting pre-existing cross-reactive memory T cells joined the SARS-CoV-2 response. Balanced CD4/CD8 phenotypes were observed for clones contracting from day 15 to 85, whereas a bias towards CD4+ was observed for a second wave of clones expanding from day 15 to 37. Contracting CD4+ clones turned up mainly in the CM and EM memory subsets, whereas EMRA was where CD8+ clones were enriched.

PBMCs were isolated by Ficoll-Paque density gradient centrifugation. As concerns this clonotype: Its recognized antigen is unknown. No per-base quality is available; no much larger clone lies one base away.

These reads were obtained on an Illumina NovaSeq 6000. Using 5'RACE with constant-segment primers, TCRalpha and TCRbeta cDNA libraries were constructed, with sample barcodes and unique molecular identifiers added in the process. RNA was extracted from every sample with Trizol reagent. The libraries were amplified in two PCR steps, and the second step added a second sample barcode and Illumina TruSeq adapters. Libraries were sequenced on an Illumina NovaSeq with 2 x 150 bp paired-end reads. For the original study's pipeline: With migec v1.2.7, reads were demultiplexed and then collapsed into UMI-guided consensus sequences. Using mixcr v2.1.11, UMI consensuses were aligned to TRA and TRB V and J templates and then assembled into clonotypes. Expanded or contracted clonotypes were those called significant by both edgeR and NoisET, with noise models trained on biological replicates. For edgeR calls, the cutoffs were a false discovery rate-adjusted p below 0.01 and a log2 fold-change threshold of 1. PCA with hierarchical clustering of max-normalized trajectories of the 1000 most abundant clonotypes was used as exploratory dynamics analysis. Separately sequenced CD4+ and CD8+ repertoires were used to assign the CD4 or CD8 phenotype of responding clones. The public reads were reprocessed in TCRdb via fastp at Q25 and MiXCR, keeping in-frame beta chains. Rows merge per CDR3 protein into single entries with the most common DNA and genes. These V and J calls derive from TCRdb rather than the authors' analysis. This sample is represented by about 180,000 distinct CDR3 sequences; 18% of them were singletons. The ten largest make up roughly 3.8% of the sample.

The source material was PBMCs or a T cell subset sorted from them (not recorded which). The receptor's source is a man between 18 and 35 years old who had mild COVID-19 (a few samples of this study predate the infection). The sample titles of this study are shuffled in the database, so cell type and time point are left out; the donor was told from shared clones.

CDR3 protein: CASSQSGPHTIYF. In nucleotides, the sequence is TGTGCCAGCAGCCAATCGGGCCCCCACACCATATATTTT. The V and J segments used are TRBV14 and TRBJ1-3, with an unclear D gene assignment. The CDR1 and CDR2 encoded by the germline V gene are SGHDN and FVKESK. The CDR3 has 13 amino acids, counting the end cysteine and phenylalanine. Solely the CDR3 DNA is kept, with 39 bases framed from the first base. Trimming takes 2 bases from V and 8 bases from J, and the germline ends sit 10 bases apart.